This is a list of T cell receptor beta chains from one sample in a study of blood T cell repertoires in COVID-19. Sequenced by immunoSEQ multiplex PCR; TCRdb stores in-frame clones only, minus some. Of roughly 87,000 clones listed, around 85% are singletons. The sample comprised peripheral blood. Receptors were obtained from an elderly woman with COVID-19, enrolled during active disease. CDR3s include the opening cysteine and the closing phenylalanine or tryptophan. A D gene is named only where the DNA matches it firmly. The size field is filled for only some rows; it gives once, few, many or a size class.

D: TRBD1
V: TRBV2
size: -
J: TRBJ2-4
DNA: TGTGCCAGCAGTGTGGACAGGGGGGACATTCAGTACTTC
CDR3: CASSVDRGDIQYF

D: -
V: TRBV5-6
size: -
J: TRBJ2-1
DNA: TGTGCCAGCAGCTTGATGGGCAGCTACAATGAGCAGTTCTTC
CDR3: CASSLMGSYNEQFF

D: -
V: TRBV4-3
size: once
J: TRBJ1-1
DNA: TGCGCCAGCAGCCAAGAGTTCATTACTGAAGCTTTCTTT
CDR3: CASSQEFITEAFF

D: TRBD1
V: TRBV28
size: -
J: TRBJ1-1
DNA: TGTGCCAGCAGTTTACCGGACAGGGCGGGAGCTGAAGCTTTCTTT
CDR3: CASSLPDRAGAEAFF

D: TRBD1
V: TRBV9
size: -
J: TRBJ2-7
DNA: TGTGCCAGCAGCGTCGGGACAGAACCCTACGAGCAGTACTTC
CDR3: CASSVGTEPYEQYF

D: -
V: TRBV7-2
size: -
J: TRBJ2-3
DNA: TGTGCCAGCAGCTTCGGCAGGGGAAGCACAGATACGCAGTATTTT
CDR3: CASSFGRGSTDTQYF

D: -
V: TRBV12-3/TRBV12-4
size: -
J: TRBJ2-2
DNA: TGTGCCACCTCCAGAGGAACCGGGGAGCTGTTTTTT
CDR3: CATSRGTGELFF

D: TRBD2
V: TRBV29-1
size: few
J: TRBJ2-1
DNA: TGCAGCGTTGGAGGTAGCGGGGTAGGGTCCTACAATGAGCAGTTCTTC
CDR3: CSVGGSGVGSYNEQFF

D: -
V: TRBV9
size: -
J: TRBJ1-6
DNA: TGTGCCAGCAGCCTTACCCCAGGAAATTCACCCCTCCACTTT
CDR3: CASSLTPGNSPLHF

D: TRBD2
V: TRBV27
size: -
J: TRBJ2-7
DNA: TGTGCCAGCAGTAATGGACTAGTCTACGAGCAGTACTTC
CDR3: CASSNGLVYEQYF

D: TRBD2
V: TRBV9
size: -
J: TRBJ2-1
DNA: TGTGCCAGCAGCGGCGGGAGAGACAGTCTTTACAATGAGCAGTTCTTC
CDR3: CASSGGRDSLYNEQFF

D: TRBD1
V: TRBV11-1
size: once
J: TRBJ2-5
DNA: TGTGCCAGCAGCTTGGACAGGGAGAGGTGGGAGACCCAGTACTTC
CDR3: CASSLDRERWETQYF

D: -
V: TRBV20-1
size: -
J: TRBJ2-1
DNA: TGCAGTGCTAGTCAGGGTACTTACAATGAGCAGTTCTTC
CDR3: CSASQGTYNEQFF

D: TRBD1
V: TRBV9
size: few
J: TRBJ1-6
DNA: TGTGCCAGCAGCGTATCCGGACAGGTCTATAATTCACCCCTCCACTTT
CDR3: CASSVSGQVYNSPLHF

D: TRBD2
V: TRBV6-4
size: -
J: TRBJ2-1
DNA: TGTGCCAGCAGTGACGAAGCGGGAGTTAGTGAGCAGTTCTTC
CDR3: CASSDEAGVSEQFF

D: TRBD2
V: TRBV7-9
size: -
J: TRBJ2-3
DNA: TGTGCCAGCAGCAATCATGGGGCGGGGGGCCCTAGCACAGATACGCAGTATTTT
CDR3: CASSNHGAGGPSTDTQYF

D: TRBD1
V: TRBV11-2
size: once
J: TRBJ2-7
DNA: TGTGCCAGCAGCCGGGACAGGGGCTACGAGCAGTACTTC
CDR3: CASSRDRGYEQYF

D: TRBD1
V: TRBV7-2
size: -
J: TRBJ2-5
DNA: TGTGCCAGCAGCGGAGACAGGGGTTACAAAGAGACCCAGTACTTC
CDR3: CASSGDRGYKETQYF

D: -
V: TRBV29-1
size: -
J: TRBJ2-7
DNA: TGCAGCGTTGAAGTGGGGACATACTACGAGCAGTACTTC
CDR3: CSVEVGTYYEQYF

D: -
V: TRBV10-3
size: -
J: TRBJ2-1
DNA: TGTGCCATCAGTGACGGAGGGGCCTTCTACAATGAGCAGTTCTTC
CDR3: CAISDGGAFYNEQFF

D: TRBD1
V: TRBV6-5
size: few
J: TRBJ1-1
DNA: TGTGCCAGCAGTCGCCGACAGGGGGGGATCACTGAAGCTTTCTTT
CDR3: CASSRRQGGITEAFF

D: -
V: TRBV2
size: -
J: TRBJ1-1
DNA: TGTGCCAGTACCCTCGACGGGAGTAGCACTGAAGCTTTCTTT
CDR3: CASTLDGSSTEAFF

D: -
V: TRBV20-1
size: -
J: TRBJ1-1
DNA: TGCAGTGCTCCATCGAACACTGAAGCTTTCTTT
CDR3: CSAPSNTEAFF

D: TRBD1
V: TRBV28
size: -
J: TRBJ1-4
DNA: TGTGCCAGCAGTCTCCAGGGGGGAGGCGAAAAACTGTTTTTT
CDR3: CASSLQGGGEKLFF

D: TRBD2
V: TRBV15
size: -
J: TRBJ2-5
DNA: TGTGCCACCAATAAACTAGCGGCCCAAGAGACCCAGTACTTC
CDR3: CATNKLAAQETQYF

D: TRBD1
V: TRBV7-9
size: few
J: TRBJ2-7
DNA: TGTGCCAGCAGCTTAGTCTCACAGGGGAGCCCCTACGAGCAGTACTTC
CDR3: CASSLVSQGSPYEQYF

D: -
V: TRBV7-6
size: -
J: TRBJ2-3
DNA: TGTGCCAGCAGCTTGGTGGGCGGGGCTGGGGATACGCAGTATTTT
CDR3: CASSLVGGAGDTQYF

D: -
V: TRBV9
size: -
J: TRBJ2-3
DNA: TGTGCCAGCAGCCCAAGACAGGATAGCACAGATACGCAGTATTTT
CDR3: CASSPRQDSTDTQYF

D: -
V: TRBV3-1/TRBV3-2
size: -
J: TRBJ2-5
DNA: TGTGCCAGCAGCCTGGGGACAACATCTCACCCGGACTTC
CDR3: CASSLGTTSHPDF

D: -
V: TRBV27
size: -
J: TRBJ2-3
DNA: TGTGCCAGCAGTTTTGGGGGCACCACAGATACGCAGTATTTT
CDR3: CASSFGGTTDTQYF

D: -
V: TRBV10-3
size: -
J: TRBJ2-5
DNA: TGTGCCATCAGTGACGGACCGGAGGCCCAGTACTTC
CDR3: CAISDGPEAQYF

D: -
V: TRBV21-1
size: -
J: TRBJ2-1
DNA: TGTGCCAGCCCCAGTGTGGGAGGTGACGGCGAGCAGTTCTTC
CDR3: CASPSVGGDGEQFF

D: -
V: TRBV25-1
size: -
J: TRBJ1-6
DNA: TGTGCCAGCAGTGGTCCTGGGCCTTCGGCCCTCCACTTT
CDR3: CASSGPGPSALHF